The 25 T cell receptor beta chains below all came from one sample that was sequenced in a study of OX40 agonist ivuxolimab in advanced cancers. Sequenced by immunoSEQ multiplex PCR; TCRdb stores in-frame clones only, minus some. The table shows 60,000 to 85,000 clones, with about 90% occurring only once. Sequenced here: CD4+ or CD8+ T cells sorted from blood, sampled in a trial of the OX40 agonist ivuxolimab. The receptors here all came from an adult with an advanced solid tumor such as melanoma, head and neck, liver or kidney cancer.

The CDR3 nucleotides are TGTGCCAGCAGTAACCCGGGACAGGGCTCCTACGAGCAGTACTTC. Translating gives CASSNPGQGSYEQYF. The V call is TRBV2, the J call TRBJ2-5; 9 bases are shared with TRBD1. The J call may be mistaken, given a closer DNA end match to TRBJ2-7. This CDR3 region has 15 residues. Germline CDR1 and CDR2: SNHLY and FYNNEI.

The CDR3 coding sequence is TGTGCCAGCAGCTTAAATAGGGACAGGGGCCACAATGAGCAGTTCTTC. Translated, it gives CASSLNRDRGHNEQFF. This chain connects TRBV7-3 to TRBJ2-1, with TRBD1 identical over 10 bases. Germline trimming cut 1 base from V and 5 bases from J; bases unmatched to any gene: 5. Germline CDR1 and CDR2: SGHTA and FQGTGA. The CDR3 spans 16 residues.

This clone was recorded a few times. The gene calls are TRBV4-1 and TRBJ1-5, with D hard to call. V dropped 1 base and J dropped 2 bases, with 12 bases sitting between them. CDR3 size: 16 residues. CDR1 MGHRA and CDR2 YSYEKL come from the germline V gene. The CDR3 coding sequence is TGCGCCAGCAGCCAAGTTGCGCCGATGGGCAATCAGCCCCAGCATTTT. Its protein product is CASSQVAPMGNQPQHF.

This chain uses TRBV30 with TRBJ1-6; D remains ambiguous. From germline, CDR1 is GTSNPN and CDR2 SVGIG (reference sequence). The CDR3 length is 12 residues. The V gene lost 2 bases and the J gene lost 7 bases, with 6 bases spanning the gap. The CDR3, as DNA: TGTGCCTGGAGTCTTGAGAATTCACCCCTCCACTTT. It yields the protein CAWSLENSPLHF.

The gene calls are TRBV25-1 and TRBJ2-5; D call uncertain. V dropped 0 bases and J dropped 1 base, with 3 bases sitting between them. The CDR3 consists of 13 residues. Germline assignment: CDR1 MGHDK and CDR2 SYGVNS. The CDR3 sequence is CASSEYSQETQYF. The CDR3 nucleotides read TGTGCCAGCAGTGAATACAGCCAAGAGACCCAGTACTTC. Supplemented by reference TRBV25-1 and TRBJ2-5, the full variable domain reads EADIYQTPRYLVIGTGKKITLECSQTMGHDKMYWYQQDPGMELHLIHYSYGVNSTEKGDLSSESTVSRIRTEHFPLTLESARPSHTSQYLCASSEYSQETQYFGPGTRLLVL.

V is TRBV2 and J is TRBJ2-3, with 9 bases aligning to TRBD2. With 6 bases clipped from V and 1 base from J, the junction kept 5 bases outside the gene matches. The CDR3 runs to 15 residues. Germline lookup yields CDR1 SNHLY and CDR2 FYNNEI. CDR3 region: CASRTSGARTDTQYF. The CDR3 DNA follows: TGTGCCAGCAGGACTAGCGGAGCGCGCACAGATACGCAGTATTTT.

This chain joins TRBV7-3 and TRBJ1-5; no definite D call. The CDR3 has 15 amino acids. CDR1 and CDR2 from the germline V gene are SGHTA and FQGTGA. V was clipped by 2 bases and J by 4 bases, with 12 bases between them. CDR3 sequence: CASSLFSPSNQPQHF. Written as DNA, the CDR3 is TGTGCCAGCAGCTTATTCAGTCCCAGTAATCAGCCCCAGCATTTT. The full variable domain, its missing parts supplied by reference TRBV7-3 and TRBJ1-5, is GAGVSQTPSNKVTEKGKYVELRCDPISGHTALYWYRQSLGQGPEFLIYFQGTGAADDSGLPNDRFFAVRPEGSVSTLKIQRTERGDSAVYLCASSLFSPSNQPQHFGDGTRLSIL.

The genes are TRBV5-6 and TRBJ1-1; D is uncertain. The length of the CDR3 is 14 residues. Trimming took 4 bases from V and 5 from J, leaving 15 bases between them. Germline CDR1 is SGHDT and CDR2 is YYEEEE. CDR3 in amino acids: CASSAQTMGTEAFF. DNA of the CDR3: TGTGCCAGCAGCGCACAGACCATGGGGACTGAAGCTTTCTTT.

The J gene is TRBJ1-1, the V gene TRBV5-1, with 8 bases identical to TRBD1. With 3 bases clipped from V and 1 base from J, the junction kept 8 bases outside the gene matches. This CDR3 spans 16 amino acids. In germline, CDR1 is SGHRS, CDR2 YFSETQ. CDR3 sequence: CASSSRDRGWNTEAFF. The CDR3 DNA reads TGCGCCAGCAGCTCCCGTGACAGGGGATGGAACACTGAAGCTTTCTTT.

The chain has TRBV5-1 and TRBJ1-6; D gene ambiguous. V was trimmed by 2 bases and J by 5 bases, leaving 11 bases between them. The CDR3 runs 15 residues. Germline CDR1 is SGHRS and CDR2 is YFSETQ. CDR3 sequence reads: CASSLGGFDNSPLHF. CDR3 sequence (DNA): TGCGCCAGCAGCTTAGGAGGGTTCGATAATTCACCCCTCCACTTT.

The rearrangement links TRBV29-1 to TRBJ1-4, with D maybe TRBD1 (6 bases). Germline V gene lookup returns CDR1 SQVTM and CDR2 ANQGSEA. This CDR3 region has 14 residues. The V gene lost 1 base and the J gene lost 8 bases, with 14 bases spanning the gap. This CDR3 reads CSVEVGGIGEKLFF. The CDR3 nucleotides read TGCAGCGTTGAAGTAGGGGGTATAGGCGAAAAACTGTTTTTT.

The chain employs TRBV5-1 and TRBJ2-5; D may be TRBD1 (5 bases). Germline V gene data show CDR1 as SGHRS and CDR2 as YFSETQ. V lost 0 bases and J lost 1, with 10 bases in between. The length of the CDR3 is 15 residues. The CDR3 reads CASSLVGLPQETQYF. The CDR3 region has the DNA TGCGCCAGCAGCTTGGTGGGGCTGCCCCAAGAGACCCAGTACTTC. Variable domain in full (rest from reference TRBV5-1 and TRBJ2-5): KAGVTQTPRYLIKTRGQQVTLSCSPISGHRSVSWYQQTPGQGLQFLFEYFSETQRNKGNFPGRFSGRQFSNSRSEMNVSTLELGDSALYLCASSLVGLPQETQYFGPGTRLLVL.

The genes are TRBV10-3 and TRBJ2-5; the D gene could be TRBD1 or TRBD2 (5 bases each). The DNA end favors TRBJ2-7, so the J call may be wrong. The CDR3 sequence is 18 residues long. Germline V gene sequence: CDR1 ENHRY, CDR2 SYGVKD. Here the CDR3 reads CAISESSSGLGPRGEQYF. The CDR3 DNA reads as TGTGCCATCAGTGAGTCTAGTAGTGGTTTGGGACCGCGCGGCGAGCAGTACTTC.

The chain recombines TRBV7-2 with TRBJ1-1; a weak D match, TRBD1 (6 bases). Trimming removed 5 bases from V and 4 bases from J, with 17 bases in between. The CDR3 has 15 amino acids. Germline V gives CDR1 SGHTA, CDR2 FQGNSA. CDR3 sequence reads: CASSTTRGIATEAFF. The CDR3 DNA follows: TGTGCCAGCAGCACGACCAGGGGAATTGCCACTGAAGCTTTCTTT. Full variable domain (missing parts from reference TRBV7-2 and TRBJ1-1): GAGVSQSPSNKVTEKGKDVELRCDPISGHTALYWYRQSLGQGLEFLIYFQGNSAPDKSGLPSDRFSAERTGGSVSTLTIQRTQQEDSAVYLCASSTTRGIATEAFFGQGTRLTVV.

The chain recombines TRBV28 with TRBJ2-5, with D perhaps TRBD2 (6 bases). Germline lookup yields CDR1 MDHEN and CDR2 SYDVKM. V lost 4 bases and J lost 4, with 19 bases in between. This CDR3 spans 16 amino acids. Here the CDR3 DNA reads TGTGCCAGCAGTTGGGGGTCTCGGCGGGGCCTAGAGACCCAGTACTTC. Translation gives CASSWGSRRGLETQYF.

Relative to its sample, this clone is medium-sized (0.01 to 0.1%). The chain has TRBV12-5 and TRBJ2-7; possibly TRBD1 or TRBD2 for D (6 bases each). The V gene's germline CDR1 is LGHNT and CDR2 FRNRAP. Trimming removed 3 bases from V and 5 bases from J, with 17 bases in between. The CDR3 sequence is 15 residues long. The CDR3 DNA sequence: TGTGCTAGTGGTTTCGCCCAGGTGGGGGGCGACGAGCAGTACTTC. It specifies CASGFAQVGGDEQYF.

The V call is TRBV28, the J call TRBJ1-5, with TRBD1 matching 7 bases. V dropped 7 bases and J dropped 6; count of bases not matched to a gene: 12. CDR1 is MDHEN and CDR2 is SYDVKM in the germline V gene. The CDR3 spans 15 residues. CDR3: CASNLNRGRGQPQHF. The CDR3 DNA follows: TGTGCCAGCAATCTCAACAGGGGCCGGGGTCAGCCCCAGCATTTT. The full variable domain, rest sourced from reference TRBV28 and TRBJ1-5, is DVKVTQSSRYLVKRTGEKVFLECVQDMDHENMFWYRQDPGLGLRLIYFSYDVKMKEKGDIPEGYSVSREKKERFSLILESASTNQTSMYLCASNLNRGRGQPQHFGDGTRLSIL.

The chain recombines TRBV27 with TRBJ1-4; 8 bases match TRBD1. The V segment lost 3 bases and the J segment 10 bases; nucleotides outside the gene matches: 10. The CDR3 contains 15 residues. Germline CDR1 MNHEY, CDR2 SMNVEV (reference sequence). The CDR3 loop reads CASSFSVQGATKLFF. The CDR3 bases are TGTGCCAGCAGTTTCTCGGTGCAGGGGGCTACAAAACTGTTTTTT.

This clone was detected only once. The rearrangement joins TRBV7-3 to TRBJ2-5; 10 bases agree with TRBD2. The CDR3 contains 16 residues. With 1 base clipped from V and 4 bases from J, the junction kept 6 bases outside the gene matches. The V gene's germline CDR1 is SGHTA and CDR2 FQGTGA. The CDR3 is CASSLMASGGRETQYF. CDR3 DNA sequence: TGTGCCAGCAGCTTAATGGCTAGCGGGGGTCGAGAGACCCAGTACTTC.

This clone was detected only once. The chain recombines TRBV27 with TRBJ2-2; D possibly corresponds to TRBD1 (7 bases). CDR1 and CDR2 from the germline V gene are MNHEY and SMNVEV (reference sequence). V gave up 4 bases and J gave up 5 bases, with 14 bases separating them. The CDR3 is made up of 15 amino acids. The CDR3 here is CASSSGRGRTGELFF. Here the CDR3 DNA reads TGTGCCAGCAGTTCGGGCAGGGGGAGGACCGGGGAGCTGTTTTTT.

J is TRBJ1-1 and V is TRBV29-1; D remains ambiguous. V lost 6 bases to trimming and J lost 2 bases, with 13 bases between them. Germline-derived CDR1 and CDR2 are SQVTM and ANQGSEA. CDR3 size: 13 residues. CDR3 bases: TGCAGCGTCGACTCGACAACAAACACTGAAGCTTTCTTT. Translating it yields CSVDSTTNTEAFF. The variable domain in full, with the rest retrieved from reference TRBV29-1 and TRBJ1-1, is SAVISQKPSRDICQRGTSLTIQCQVDSQVTMMFWYRQQPGQSLTLIATANQGSEATYESGFVIDKFPISRPNLTFSTLTVSNMSPEDSSIYLCSVDSTTNTEAFFGQGTRLTVV.

The chain has TRBV6-1 and TRBJ1-5; D gene uncertain. V was trimmed by 4 bases and J by 2 bases, leaving 12 bases between them. CDR1 is MNHNS and CDR2 is SASEGT in the germline V gene. The CDR3 runs 15 residues. CDR3 protein: CASSGEPGGNQPQHF. In nucleotides, the CDR3 is TGTGCCAGCAGTGGGGAGCCTGGGGGCAATCAGCCCCAGCATTTT.

This chain links TRBV9 with TRBJ2-7, with 7 bases identical to TRBD2. V shed 4 bases, J shed 6 bases, and the junction held 13 bases outside the gene matches. The CDR3 totals 15 residues. Germline V gene sequence: CDR1 SGDLS, CDR2 YYNGEE. CDR3 nucleotide sequence: TGTGCCAGCAGCCCCGGACTAGACCTCCGCCGCGAGCAGTACTTC. Protein: CASSPGLDLRREQYF.

This rearrangement joins TRBV7-2 to TRBJ2-2; either TRBD1 or TRBD2 may fit D (5 bases each). V was trimmed by 7 bases and J by 2 bases, leaving 14 bases between them. Germline CDR1 reads SGHTA; CDR2 reads FQGNSA. This CDR3 has 15 amino acids. The CDR3 protein is CASTPGRPNTGELFF. The DNA for the CDR3 is TGTGCCAGCACCCCGGGACGGCCAAACACCGGGGAGCTGTTTTTT.

The CDR3 protein is CASSEQGASQPQHF. The CDR3 coding sequence is TGTGCCAGCAGTGAACAGGGGGCTAGTCAGCCCCAGCATTTT. The J gene is TRBJ1-5, the V gene TRBV2, with TRBD1 matching 8 bases. The CDR3 contains 14 residues. Germline V gene data show CDR1 as SNHLY and CDR2 as FYNNEI. Trimming cost V 2 bases and J 6 bases; bases outside gene matches: 3.